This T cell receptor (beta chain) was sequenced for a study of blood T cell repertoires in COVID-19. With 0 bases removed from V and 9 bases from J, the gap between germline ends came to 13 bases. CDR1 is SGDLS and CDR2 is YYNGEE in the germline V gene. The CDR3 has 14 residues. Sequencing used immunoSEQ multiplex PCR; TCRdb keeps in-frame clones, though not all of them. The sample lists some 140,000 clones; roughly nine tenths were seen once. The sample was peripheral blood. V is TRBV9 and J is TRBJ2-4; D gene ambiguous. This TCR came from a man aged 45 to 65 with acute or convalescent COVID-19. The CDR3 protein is CASSVGVSDGIQYF. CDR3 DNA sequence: TGTGCCAGCAGCGTAGGGGTGAGCGACGGCATTCAGTACTTC.